Listed below are T cell receptor beta chains from one sample, sequenced in a study of metastatic and nonmetastatic thyroid tumors. MiXCR was used by TCRdb to re-call the PCR reads. The sample yields tens of thousands of clones, approximately 29% seen once. Sequenced: blood. The receptors stem from a female donor with papillary thyroid cancer or a benign thyroid nodule (not recorded which). Some clones in this sample may be carry-over from other donors' samples. Each CDR3 is given with its conserved first and last residue. A D gene is named only where the DNA matches it firmly. Clone size is stated in some rows and not others, as once, few, many or a class when expanded.

v_gene	d_gene	abundance	j_gene	CDR3aa	CDR3nt
TRBV5-1	.	.	TRBJ2-3	CAISTALAGTDTQYF	TGCGCCATCAGCACGGCACTAGCAGGGACAGATACGCAGTATTTT
TRBV18	TRBD2	many	TRBJ2-1	CASSQGLAVQFF	TGTGCCAGCTCGCAGGGACTAGCGGTGCAGTTCTTC
TRBV5-8	.	many	TRBJ1-4	CASSIGQRATNEKLFF	TGTGCCAGCAGCATAGGACAGCGTGCAACTAATGAAAAACTGTTTTTT
TRBV7-2	.	.	TRBJ1-3	CASSLAPTWDSGNTIYF	TGTGCCAGCAGCTTAGCACCCACATGGGACTCTGGAAACACCATATATTTT
TRBV13	TRBD1	.	TRBJ1-1	CASIVGDRGRRGEAFF	TGTGCCAGCATCGTTGGGGACAGGGGGCGACGGGGTGAAGCTTTCTTT
TRBV6-4	.	many	TRBJ2-2	CASSDSDTGELFF	TGTGCCAGCAGTGACAGTGACACCGGGGAGCTGTTTTTT
TRBV3-1	.	many	TRBJ1-1	CASSQGRARGTEAFF	TGTGCCAGCAGCCAAGGGAGGGCGCGGGGCACTGAAGCTTTCTTT
TRBV6-1	TRBD2	.	TRBJ2-7	CASSATSGITEQYF	TGTGCCAGCAGTGCTACTAGCGGGATCACCGAGCAGTACTTC
TRBV7-6	TRBD2	.	TRBJ2-1	CARTAGLAGGPWSNEQFF	TGTGCCAGAACCGCGGGACTAGCGGGAGGTCCATGGTCTAATGAGCAGTTCTTC
TRBV18	.	.	TRBJ2-1	CASSPSQSDEQFF	TGTGCCAGCTCACCTTCCCAAAGCGATGAGCAGTTCTTC
TRBV10-2	.	many	TRBJ2-1	CASSEAGDYNEQFF	TGCGCCAGCAGTGAGGCAGGGGATTACAATGAGCAGTTCTTC
TRBV11-2	TRBD2	many	TRBJ2-3	CASSSEREMQYF	TGTGCCAGCAGCTCTGAGCGGGAGATGCAGTATTTT
TRBV5-1	.	many	TRBJ2-7	CASSLPPGAVGDEQYF	TGCGCCAGCAGCTTACCCCCGGGCGCGGTAGGGGACGAGCAGTACTTC
TRBV5-1	.	medium-sized	TRBJ2-2	CASSLAGDRENTGELFF	TGCGCCAGCAGCTTGGCTGGAGATAGGGAGAACACCGGGGAGCTGTTTTTT